This TCR beta chain was recorded in a study of cytomegalovirus exposure and HLA in healthy donors. General study results and limits: A previous analysis found most TCR beta V segments productive roughly 90% or roughly 30% of the time. With further analysis later on, most CMV-associated TCR beta chains appeared HLA-restricted.

A note on this clone: Its specificity is not known.

The study ran its PCR with 60 Vbeta and 13 Jbeta primers. Source study methods: Unique TCR beta chains totaled roughly 80 million in a later count, with roughly 11 million of them shared. Data came from immunoSEQ multiplex PCR; TCRdb stores just in-frame clones and leaves some out. Clone size and the V and J calls come from that table; the DNA yielded D and trimming. This repertoire includes 65,000 to 90,000 clones. Donors counted as nominally healthy when sampled, yet unrecorded immune exposures were likely. Germline values: CDR1 SQVTM, CDR2 ANQGSEA. Trimming stripped 4 bases from V and 8 bases from J, with 20 bases between. The CDR3 runs 14 residues.

This clonotype was sampled from a female donor in good health and CMV-seropositive. The V gene is TRBV29-1, the J gene TRBJ1-2, with D uncertain. What was sequenced was PBMCs. CDR3 nucleotide sequence: TGCAGCGTTGGGCCAGTCGGGAACGAATACGGCTACACCTTC. Translated, it gives CSVGPVGNEYGYTF.